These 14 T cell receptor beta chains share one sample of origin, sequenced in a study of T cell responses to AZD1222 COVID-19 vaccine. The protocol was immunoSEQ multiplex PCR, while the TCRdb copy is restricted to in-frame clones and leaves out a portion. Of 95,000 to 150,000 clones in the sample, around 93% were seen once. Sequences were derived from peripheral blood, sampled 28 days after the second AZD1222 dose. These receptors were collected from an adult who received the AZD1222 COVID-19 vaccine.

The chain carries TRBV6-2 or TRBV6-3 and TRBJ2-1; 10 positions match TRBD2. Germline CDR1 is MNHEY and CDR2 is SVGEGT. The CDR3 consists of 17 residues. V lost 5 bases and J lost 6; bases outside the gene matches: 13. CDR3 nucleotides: TGTGCCAGCAGTCTATTTAGCGGGAGGACCTCCGGCAATGAGCAGTTCTTC. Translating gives CASSLFSGRTSGNEQFF.

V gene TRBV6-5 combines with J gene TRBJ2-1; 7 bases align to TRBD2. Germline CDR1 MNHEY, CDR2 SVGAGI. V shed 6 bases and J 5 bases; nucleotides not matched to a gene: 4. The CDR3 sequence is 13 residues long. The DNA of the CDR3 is TGTGCCAGCAGAGGGGAGGGTCACAATGAGCAGTTCTTC. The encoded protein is CASRGEGHNEQFF.

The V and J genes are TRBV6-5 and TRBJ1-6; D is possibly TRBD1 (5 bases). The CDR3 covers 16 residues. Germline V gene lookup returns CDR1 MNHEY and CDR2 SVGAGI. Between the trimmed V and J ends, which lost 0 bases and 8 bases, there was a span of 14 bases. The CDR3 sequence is CASSYSGVRADSPLHF. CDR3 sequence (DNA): TGTGCCAGCAGTTACTCGGGGGTCAGAGCGGATTCACCCCTCCACTTT.

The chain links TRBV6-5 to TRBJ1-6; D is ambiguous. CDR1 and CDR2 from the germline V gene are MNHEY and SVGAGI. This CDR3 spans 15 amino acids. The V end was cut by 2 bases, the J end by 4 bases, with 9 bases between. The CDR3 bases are TGTGCCAGCAGTTACCGTGGCGGGTATAATTCACCCCTCCACTTT. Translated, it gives CASSYRGGYNSPLHF.

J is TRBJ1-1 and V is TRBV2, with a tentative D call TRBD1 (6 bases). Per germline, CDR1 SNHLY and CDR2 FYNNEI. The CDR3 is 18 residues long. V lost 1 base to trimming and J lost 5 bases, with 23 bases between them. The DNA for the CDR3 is TGTGCCAGCAGTGAAGATAGGGTTTTGACAGGCGGTTGGACTGAAGCTTTCTTT. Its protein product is CASSEDRVLTGGWTEAFF.

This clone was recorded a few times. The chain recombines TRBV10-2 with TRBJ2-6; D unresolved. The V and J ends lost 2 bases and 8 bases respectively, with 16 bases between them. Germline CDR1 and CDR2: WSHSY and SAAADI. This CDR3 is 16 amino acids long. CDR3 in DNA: TGCGCCAGCAGTGAGGATGCTGGGCCATCGTCCAACGTCCTGACTTTC. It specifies CASSEDAGPSSNVLTF.

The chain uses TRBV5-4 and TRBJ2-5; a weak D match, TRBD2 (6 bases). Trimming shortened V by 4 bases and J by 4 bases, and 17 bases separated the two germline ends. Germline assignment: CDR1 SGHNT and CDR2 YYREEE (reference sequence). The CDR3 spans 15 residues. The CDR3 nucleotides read TGTGCCAGCAGCAAATACGCCGGGAGTGGAGAGACCCAGTACTTC. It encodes CASSKYAGSGETQYF.

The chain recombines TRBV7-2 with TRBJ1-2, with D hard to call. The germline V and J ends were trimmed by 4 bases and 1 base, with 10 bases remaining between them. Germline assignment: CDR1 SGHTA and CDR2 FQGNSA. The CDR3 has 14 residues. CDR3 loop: CASSSVSVNYGYTF. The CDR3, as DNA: TGTGCCAGCAGCTCTGTTAGCGTTAACTATGGCTACACCTTC.

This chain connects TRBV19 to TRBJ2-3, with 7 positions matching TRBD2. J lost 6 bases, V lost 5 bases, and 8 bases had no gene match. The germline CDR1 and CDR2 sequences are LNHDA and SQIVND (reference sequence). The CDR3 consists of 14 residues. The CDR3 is CASSEIWGGDTQYF. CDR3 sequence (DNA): TGTGCCAGTAGTGAGATTTGGGGGGGTGATACGCAGTATTTT.

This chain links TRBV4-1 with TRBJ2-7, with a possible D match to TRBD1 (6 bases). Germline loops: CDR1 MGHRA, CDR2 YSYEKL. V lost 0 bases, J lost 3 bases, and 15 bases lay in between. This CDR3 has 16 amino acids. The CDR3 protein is CASSQDSFGTHYEQYF. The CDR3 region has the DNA TGCGCCAGCAGCCAAGATTCGTTCGGGACACACTACGAGCAGTACTTC.

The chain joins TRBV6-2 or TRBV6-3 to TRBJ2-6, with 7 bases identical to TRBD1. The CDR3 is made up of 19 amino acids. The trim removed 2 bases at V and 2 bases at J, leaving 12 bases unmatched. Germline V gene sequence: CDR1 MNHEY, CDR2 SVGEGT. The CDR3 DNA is TGTGCCAGCAGTTACAGGGGGCAGGGTTTGAGAACTGGGGCCAACGTCCTGACTTTC. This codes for CASSYRGQGLRTGANVLTF.

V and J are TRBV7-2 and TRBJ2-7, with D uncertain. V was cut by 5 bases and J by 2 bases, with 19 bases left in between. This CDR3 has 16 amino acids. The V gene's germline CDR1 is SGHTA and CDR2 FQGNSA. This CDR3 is CASSPVVDANTYEQYF. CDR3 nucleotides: TGTGCCAGCAGCCCAGTGGTCGACGCAAATACCTACGAGCAGTACTTC.

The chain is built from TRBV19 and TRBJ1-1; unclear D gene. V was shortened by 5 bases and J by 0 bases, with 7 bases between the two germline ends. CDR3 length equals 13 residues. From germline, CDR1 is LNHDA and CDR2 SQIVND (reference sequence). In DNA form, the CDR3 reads TGTGCCAGTAGTGGTACAATGAACACTGAAGCTTTCTTT. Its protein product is CASSGTMNTEAFF.

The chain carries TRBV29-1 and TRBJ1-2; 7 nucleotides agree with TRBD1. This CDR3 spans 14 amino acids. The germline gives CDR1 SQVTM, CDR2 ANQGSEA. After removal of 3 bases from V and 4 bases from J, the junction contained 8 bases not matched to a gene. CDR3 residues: CSVEMGQGGYGYTF. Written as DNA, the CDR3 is TGCAGCGTTGAGATGGGGCAGGGGGGCTATGGCTACACCTTC.